This section outlines one T cell receptor (beta chain) sequence together with its context. Its target is not known. A junction boundary mismatches the germline segment, possibly from a read error. This sample is drawn from a study of tumor-infiltrating lymphocytes in primary liver carcinoma. Overall study results and limits: Tumors significantly exceeded blood in top-250-clone fraction (p = 0.039).

Investigators took RNA and DNA out together from roughly 20-30 mg of unsorted bulk tissue. Germline V gene data show CDR1 as ENHRY and CDR2 as SYGVKD. The CDR3 consists of 15 residues. Reverse transcription of 450 to 500 ng total RNA with a constant-region primer produced TCR beta cDNA. Three nested multiplex PCR rounds, a slightly modified ARM-PCR, produced the libraries for TCR beta. The two initial PCR rounds, 9 to 11 cycles each, used TRBV1-TRBV30 forward and C-beta reverse primers. One entry per CDR3 protein, called by TCRdb with MiXCR from the multiplex PCR reads. The profile covers 20,000 to 25,000 distinct CDR3 sequences, with nearly 80% appearing a single time and around two fifths taken by the ten largest.

The V gene is TRBV10-3, the J gene TRBJ1-1; TRBD1 agrees at 7 bases. The TCR comes from a woman in her twenties or thirties with primary liver carcinoma and hepatitis B virus infection. The sample was liver tumor tissue from sampling region 1. Specified subset: tumor region T1, superior pole. Written as DNA, the CDR3 is TGTGCCATCAGTGAGTCGACAGGGTTGTTGACTGAAGTTTTCTTT. Amino acids: CAISESTGLLTEVFF.